This is a list of T cell receptor beta chains from one sample in a study of cytomegalovirus exposure and HLA in healthy donors. Assay: immunoSEQ multiplex PCR; the TCRdb copy retains only in-frame clones and omits some. The data show approximately 210,000 clones, roughly 80% seen once. Sequenced input: PBMCs. These receptors all come from a male donor in good health and CMV-seropositive. The CDR3 runs from the conserved cysteine through the conserved F or W. Fields, in order: V gene, J gene, D gene, CDR3 protein. The D gene is left open where the match is weak.

TRBV4-1	TRBJ1-3	-	CASSPQGVKGNTIYF
TRBV18	TRBJ2-5	TRBD2	CASSPPLAGEETQYF
TRBV7-7	TRBJ2-2	TRBD2	CASSLREGGELFF
TRBV11-2	TRBJ1-1	-	CASSLEALNTEAFF
TRBV28	TRBJ2-5	TRBD1	CASSKGGAQETQYF
TRBV27	TRBJ1-5	-	CASSLTVFSNQPQHF
TRBV19	TRBJ1-5	-	CASSSAPNRSNQPQHF
TRBV9	TRBJ2-2	-	CASSVGATNTGELFF
TRBV5-5	TRBJ1-1	-	CASSLSPGARNTEAFF
TRBV28	TRBJ1-1	-	CASTVKNTEAFF
TRBV6-6	TRBJ1-5	-	CASSYSRGYKPQHF
TRBV9	TRBJ1-6	TRBD1	CASSGTQGFSHSPLHF
TRBV16	TRBJ1-5	-	CASSQQGLIDQPQHF
TRBV7-9	TRBJ1-5	TRBD1	CASSLGQGSNQPQHF
TRBV6-5	TRBJ1-1	-	CASSYNGGTEAFF
TRBV5-8	TRBJ2-1	-	CASSLRQGNDNEQFF
TRBV7-6	TRBJ2-1	TRBD1	CASSLQGDRGLYNEQFF